The 16 T cell receptor beta chains reported below all come from one sample, sequenced in a study of cytotoxic CD8 clonotypes in ibrutinib-treated CLL. TCRdb keeps only in-frame clones here, not all; method: immunoSEQ multiplex PCR. The sample has 160,000 or so clones, around nine tenths seen once. The source material was PBMCs, sampled at disease progression, from a patient treated with ibrutinib. Source of these receptors: a human donor with chronic lymphocytic leukemia.

The table lists this clone with a few counts. This chain joins TRBV14 and TRBJ1-3; 8 bases are shared with TRBD1. V shed 4 bases and J 4 bases; nucleotides not matched to a gene: 6. Per germline, CDR1 SGHDN and CDR2 FVKESK. This CDR3 spans 15 amino acids. CDR3 DNA sequence: TGTGCCAGCAGCCGGCTGGACAGGGCAGGAAACACCATATATTTT. As protein: CASSRLDRAGNTIYF.

This clone was picked up one time. The chain joins TRBV5-1 to TRBJ2-3, with 11 bases identical to TRBD2. This CDR3 region has 17 residues. Germline values: CDR1 SGHRS, CDR2 YFSETQ. The V gene end was trimmed by 0 bases and the J gene end by 4 bases; junction bases not matched to a gene: 7. DNA of the CDR3: TGCGCCAGCAGCTTGGTAGCGGGAGGGCATCGGGCAGATACGCAGTATTTT. It codes for CASSLVAGGHRADTQYF.

CDR3 DNA: TGCGCCAGCAGCTTGAATTTCGACAGCTCCTACGAGCAGTACTTC. Protein sequence: CASSLNFDSSYEQYF. The genes are TRBV5-1 and TRBJ2-7; perhaps TRBD1 as D (5 bases). Trimming cost V 1 base and J 0 bases, with 11 bases left between them. Per the germline V gene, CDR1 is SGHRS and CDR2 is YFSETQ. The CDR3 sequence is 15 residues long.

The chain uses TRBV5-4 and TRBJ2-3, with TRBD2 matching 8 bases. The CDR3 contains 16 residues. Unmatched junction bases numbered 8, after V lost 5 bases and J lost 0 bases. Germline CDR1 and CDR2: SGHNT and YYREEE (reference sequence). The CDR3 sequence is CASSPSGSRSTDTQYF. DNA for the CDR3: TGTGCCAGCAGTCCGAGCGGGAGTCGTAGCACAGATACGCAGTATTTT.

This clone was detected once. The genes are TRBV9 and TRBJ2-1; perhaps TRBD2 as D (5 bases). The germline V and J ends were trimmed by 4 bases and 5 bases, with 22 bases remaining between them. The germline gives CDR1 SGDLS, CDR2 YYNGEE. This CDR3 contains 17 residues. The CDR3 DNA sequence: TGTGCCAGCAGCCCCCACTCGACTACCTATATGAACAATGAGCAGTTCTTC. The encoded protein is CASSPHSTTYMNNEQFF.

The chain uses TRBV9 and TRBJ2-1; TRBD1 aligns across 7 bases. This CDR3 has 15 residues. The germline gives CDR1 SGDLS, CDR2 YYNGEE. V lost 3 bases and J lost 2; bases outside the gene matches: 5. The CDR3 spells CASSDRGGAYNEQFF. DNA of the CDR3: TGTGCCAGCAGCGATAGAGGGGGCGCCTACAATGAGCAGTTCTTC.

V gene TRBV21-1 combines with J gene TRBJ2-2; TRBD2, the table's D call, lacks a check against the DNA. TRBV21-1 is listed as a pseudogene. This CDR3 comprises 19 residues. CDR3 sequence (DNA): TGTGCCAGCCTCGGACTAGCGGGAGGGTTTTGGATCGACACCGGGGAGCTGTTTTTT. Translated: CASLGLAGGFWIDTGELFF.

This clone was recorded once. CDR3 coding DNA: TGTGCCAGCAGCTTACCCCCTGGGGGGGTCCGAGATACGCAGTATTTT. Translation gives CASSLPPGGVRDTQYF. The chain links TRBV7-6 to TRBJ2-3, with 7 bases identical to TRBD2. After removal of 2 bases from V and 5 bases from J, the junction contained 10 bases not matched to a gene. Per the germline V gene, CDR1 is SGHVS and CDR2 is FNYEAQ. The CDR3 contains 16 residues.

This sequence joins TRBV5-4 and TRBJ2-7; TRBD1 is a possible D gene (6 bases). This CDR3 is built from 15 residues. Between the trimmed V and J ends, which lost 2 bases and 5 bases, there was a span of 17 bases. The germline CDR1 and CDR2 sequences are SGHNT and YYREEE (reference sequence). Here the CDR3 reads CASSFADSLGNEQYF. The CDR3 nucleotides read TGTGCCAGCAGCTTCGCGGACAGCCTAGGGAACGAGCAGTACTTC.

The chain combines TRBV29-1 with TRBJ2-7; no firm D call. Germline loops: CDR1 SQVTM, CDR2 ANQGSEA. The CDR3 sequence is 10 residues long. V lost 6 bases and J lost 6, with 9 bases in between. CDR3 coding DNA: TGCAGCGTACTACGAGGCGAGCAGTACTTC. Amino acid sequence: CSVLRGEQYF.

This chain uses TRBV27 with TRBJ2-6, with D uncertain. This CDR3 contains 19 residues. V was pared by 1 base and J by 0 bases, with 16 bases between. The germline CDR1 and CDR2 sequences are MNHEY and SMNVEV (reference sequence). The CDR3 DNA reads as TGTGCCAGCAGTTTATTGCCCCCCGTAGTAAGCTCTGGGGCCAACGTCCTGACTTTC. Translating it yields CASSLLPPVVSSGANVLTF. Based on the CDR3 plus reference TRBV27 and TRBJ2-6, the full variable domain is EAQVTQNPRYLITVTGKKLTVTCSQNMNHEYMSWYRQDPGLGLRQIYYSMNVEVTDKGDVPEGYKVSRKEKRNFPLILESPSPNQTSLYFCASSLLPPVVSSGANVLTFGAGSRLTVL.

This sequence joins TRBV6-5 and TRBJ2-7; TRBD2 matches 8 bases. J gave up 2 bases and V 5 bases, and 5 bases lay outside the gene matches. In germline, CDR1 is MNHEY, CDR2 SVGAGI. The length of the CDR3 is 14 residues. The CDR3 nucleotides read TGTGCCAGCAGTAACCCGGGGGGGGCCTACGAGCAGTACTTC. As protein: CASSNPGGAYEQYF.

The sample holds a few counts of this clone. The chain carries TRBV19 and TRBJ1-1; D ambiguous. Germline CDR1 reads LNHDA; CDR2 reads SQIVND (reference sequence). There are 15 residues in the CDR3. Trimming took off 5 bases at V and 5 bases at J, with 18 bases between the two ends. The CDR3 sequence is CASSPLLGSGTEAFF. DNA for the CDR3: TGTGCCAGTAGTCCCCTCCTCGGGAGCGGGACTGAAGCTTTCTTT.

J is TRBJ1-1 and V is TRBV5-1; D call uncertain. Looked up from germline, CDR1 is SGHRS and CDR2 is YFSETQ. Trimming pared 0 bases from V and 4 bases from J, leaving 10 bases between. The CDR3 has 14 residues. The CDR3 nucleotides read TGCGCCAGCAGCTTGGACGGTTTGGGCACTGAAGCTTTCTTT. Translation: CASSLDGLGTEAFF.

Of note for this clone: Other DNA variants within this sample encode the same CDR3. This chain uses TRBV20-1 with TRBJ2-3; D may be TRBD2 (5 bases). The CDR3 has 11 amino acids. Germline V gene lookup returns CDR1 DFQATT and CDR2 SNEGSKA (reference sequence). Trimming removed 2 bases at V and 6 bases at J, with 6 bases between. The CDR3 reads CSARSGDTQYF. The CDR3 DNA sequence: TGCAGTGCTAGATCGGGGGATACGCAGTATTTT.

The V and J genes are TRBV15 and TRBJ2-7; 9 nucleotides agree with TRBD1. Unmatched junction bases numbered 4, after V lost 2 bases and J lost 2 bases. The germline V gene encodes CDR1 LNHNV and CDR2 YYDKDF (reference sequence). This CDR3 has 15 residues. The CDR3 spells CATSRTGTGTYEQYF. In DNA form, the CDR3 reads TGTGCCACCAGCAGAACCGGGACAGGGACCTACGAGCAGTACTTC. Combining the CDR3 with reference TRBV15 and TRBJ2-7 gives the whole variable domain DAMVIQNPRYQVTQFGKPVTLSCSQTLNHNVMYWYQQKSSQAPKLLFHYYDKDFNNEADTPDNFQSRRPNTSFCFLDIRSPGLGDTAMYLCATSRTGTGTYEQYFGPGTRLTVT.